The rows below give T cell receptor beta chains drawn from one sample of a study of radiotherapy plus CTLA-4 blockade in lung cancer. Profiling relied on immunoSEQ multiplex PCR, and the TCRdb table lists in-frame clones only, not all of them. The sample holds 65,000 to 95,000 clones, roughly 91% seen once. The material was peripheral blood, obtained from a patient treated with radiotherapy plus ipilimumab. The receptors come from a human donor with non-small cell lung cancer that progressed on radiotherapy plus ipilimumab. Each CDR3 is given with its conserved first and last residue. D genes are given only for firm matches. Size tells how often a clone was seen (once, few, many) or the class of an expanded clone, and some rows leave it out.

clone size: -; J gene: TRBJ1-2; V gene: TRBV4-2; D gene: -; CDR3 DNA: TGTGCCAGCAGCCAAGATAGACCTTATGGCTACACCTTC; CDR3 protein: CASSQDRPYGYTF
clone size: -; J gene: TRBJ2-1; V gene: TRBV27; D gene: -; CDR3 DNA: TGTGCCAGCAGCCATTGGGACAACACCTACAATGAGCAGTTCTTC; CDR3 protein: CASSHWDNTYNEQFF
clone size: once; J gene: TRBJ2-5; V gene: TRBV27; D gene: -; CDR3 DNA: TGTGCCAGCAGTTTAGGGGCGGCAGGCCAAGAGACCCAGTACTTC; CDR3 protein: CASSLGAAGQETQYF
clone size: -; J gene: TRBJ2-5; V gene: TRBV9; D gene: TRBD1; CDR3 DNA: TGTGCCAGCAGCGAGACGGGACAGAGGGGAGAGACCCAGTACTTC; CDR3 protein: CASSETGQRGETQYF
clone size: -; J gene: TRBJ1-4; V gene: TRBV5-6; D gene: -; CDR3 DNA: TGTGCCAGCAGCTTGCGGGAACTCGCGGCAACTAATGAAAAACTGTTTTTT; CDR3 protein: CASSLRELAATNEKLFF
clone size: -; J gene: TRBJ1-3; V gene: TRBV29-1; D gene: TRBD1; CDR3 DNA: TGCAGCGTTGAGGGGGACAGGGGCGGCTCTGGAAACACCATATATTTT; CDR3 protein: CSVEGDRGGSGNTIYF
clone size: -; J gene: TRBJ2-3; V gene: TRBV2; D gene: -; CDR3 DNA: TGTGCCAGCAGAGGATCTAGCACAGATACGCAGTATTTT; CDR3 protein: CASRGSSTDTQYF
clone size: -; J gene: TRBJ1-2; V gene: TRBV18; D gene: TRBD1; CDR3 DNA: TGTGCCAGCTCATCAAGACAGGGCCACTTC; CDR3 protein: CASSSRQGHF
clone size: -; J gene: TRBJ2-7; V gene: TRBV5-4; D gene: -; CDR3 DNA: TGTGCCAGCAGCGTAGACAGCTACTCCTACGAGCAGTACTTC; CDR3 protein: CASSVDSYSYEQYF
clone size: few; J gene: TRBJ2-4; V gene: TRBV23-1; D gene: -; CDR3 DNA: TGCGCCAGCAGTCAATCGAGGAGACAGGAGAGACACATTCAGTACTTC; CDR3 protein: CASSQSRRQERHIQYF
clone size: -; J gene: TRBJ1-2; V gene: TRBV30; D gene: TRBD1; CDR3 DNA: TGTGCCTGGAGTCGGGACAGTTCCCTCTATGGCTACACCTTC; CDR3 protein: CAWSRDSSLYGYTF
clone size: -; J gene: TRBJ2-7; V gene: TRBV30; D gene: -; CDR3 DNA: TGTGCCTGGAGGACAAAACAGGGAAGTCCGGCCGAGCAGTACTTC; CDR3 protein: CAWRTKQGSPAEQYF
clone size: -; J gene: TRBJ1-2; V gene: TRBV2; D gene: TRBD1; CDR3 DNA: TGTGCCAGCAGCCCCACCGGACAGGGCGGCGGCTACACCTTC; CDR3 protein: CASSPTGQGGGYTF
clone size: -; J gene: TRBJ2-2; V gene: TRBV27; D gene: TRBD1; CDR3 DNA: TGTGCCAGCAGTTCTACCGGGACAGCGAACACCGGGGAGCTGTTTTTT; CDR3 protein: CASSSTGTANTGELFF
clone size: once; J gene: TRBJ2-1; V gene: TRBV13; D gene: -; CDR3 DNA: TGTGCCAGCAGGACCGGGAAGGACCCCAATGAGCAGTTCTTC; CDR3 protein: CASRTGKDPNEQFF
clone size: -; J gene: TRBJ1-1; V gene: TRBV30; D gene: -; CDR3 DNA: TGTGCCTGGAGTCGCAGCCTTACTGAAGCTTTCTTT; CDR3 protein: CAWSRSLTEAFF
clone size: -; J gene: TRBJ2-1; V gene: TRBV6-5; D gene: -; CDR3 DNA: TGTGCCAGCAGTCAGTGGGGATCCTACAATGAGCAGTTCTTC; CDR3 protein: CASSQWGSYNEQFF
clone size: -; J gene: TRBJ2-1; V gene: TRBV2; D gene: -; CDR3 DNA: TGTGCCATCGGCGGGGGAGGGACAAAGAGCTCCTACAATGAGCAGTTCTTC; CDR3 protein: CAIGGGGTKSSYNEQFF
clone size: -; J gene: TRBJ2-4; V gene: TRBV18; D gene: -; CDR3 DNA: TGTGCCAGCTCACCGTCCGGGACCGGAAAAAACATTCAGTACTTC; CDR3 protein: CASSPSGTGKNIQYF
clone size: -; J gene: TRBJ2-7; V gene: TRBV11-2; D gene: -; CDR3 DNA: TGTGCCAGCAGCTTAGGTCAGAGAGTATACGAGCAGTACTTC; CDR3 protein: CASSLGQRVYEQYF
clone size: -; J gene: TRBJ1-1; V gene: TRBV4-1; D gene: -; CDR3 DNA: TGCGCCAGCAGCCAAGATCAGGGGCTCGCTTTCTTT; CDR3 protein: CASSQDQGLAFF
clone size: few; J gene: TRBJ1-1; V gene: TRBV18; D gene: -; CDR3 DNA: TGTGCCAGCTCACCGTTGGGTAGGAACACTGAAGCTTTCTTT; CDR3 protein: CASSPLGRNTEAFF
clone size: few; J gene: TRBJ2-6; V gene: TRBV2; D gene: -; CDR3 DNA: TGTGCCAGCAGTAAAGCCTTCTCTGGGGCCAACGTCCTGACTTTC; CDR3 protein: CASSKAFSGANVLTF
clone size: -; J gene: TRBJ2-1; V gene: TRBV5-1; D gene: TRBD1; CDR3 DNA: TGCGCCAGCAGTCCGGAGGGACAGGGGTCCTACAATGAGCAGTTCTTC; CDR3 protein: CASSPEGQGSYNEQFF
clone size: -; J gene: TRBJ2-1; V gene: TRBV10-1; D gene: -; CDR3 DNA: TGCGCCAGCAGTCCGGACTTCTACAATGAGCAGTTCTTC; CDR3 protein: CASSPDFYNEQFF
clone size: -; J gene: TRBJ2-3; V gene: TRBV7-3; D gene: -; CDR3 DNA: TGTGCCAGCAGCTTAGGGGCGGATACGCAGTATTTT; CDR3 protein: CASSLGADTQYF
clone size: -; J gene: TRBJ2-4; V gene: TRBV2; D gene: TRBD2; CDR3 DNA: TGTGCCAGCAGTGGAGGACTAGGGGCAGCTCAGTACTTC; CDR3 protein: CASSGGLGAAQYF
clone size: -; J gene: TRBJ2-1; V gene: TRBV9; D gene: TRBD2; CDR3 DNA: TGTGCCAGCAGCGTAGGCCTAGCGGAAAACAATGAGCAGTTCTTC; CDR3 protein: CASSVGLAENNEQFF
clone size: -; J gene: TRBJ1-2; V gene: TRBV5-1; D gene: -; CDR3 DNA: TGCGCCAGCAGCTTGAGGTCCTCAGGGTCCTATGGCTACACCTTC; CDR3 protein: CASSLRSSGSYGYTF
clone size: -; J gene: TRBJ1-2; V gene: TRBV13; D gene: TRBD1; CDR3 DNA: TGTGCCAGCAGCCGGACAGGGGTTAACTATGGCTACACCTTC; CDR3 protein: CASSRTGVNYGYTF
clone size: once; J gene: TRBJ2-1; V gene: TRBV5-1; D gene: TRBD2; CDR3 DNA: TGCGCCAGCAGCTTGTCTAGCGGAACCTACAATGAGCAGTTCTTC; CDR3 protein: CASSLSSGTYNEQFF
clone size: -; J gene: TRBJ1-5; V gene: TRBV20-1; D gene: -; CDR3 DNA: TGCAGTGCTAAAAGCAATCAGGGGACGCATTTT; CDR3 protein: CSAKSNQGTHF
clone size: -; J gene: TRBJ2-3; V gene: TRBV28; D gene: TRBD2; CDR3 DNA: TGTGCCAGCACCCCGACGGGGGGGCCGGGGACAGATACGCAGTATTTT; CDR3 protein: CASTPTGGPGTDTQYF
clone size: -; J gene: TRBJ1-2; V gene: TRBV6-1; D gene: TRBD1; CDR3 DNA: TGTGCCAGCAGACAAACAGGGGGCTTTGGCTACACCTTC; CDR3 protein: CASRQTGGFGYTF
clone size: -; J gene: TRBJ2-7; V gene: TRBV5-1; D gene: TRBD1; CDR3 DNA: TGCGCCAGCAGCCGCGTGGGACAGGCCTACGAGCAGTACTTC; CDR3 protein: CASSRVGQAYEQYF
clone size: -; J gene: TRBJ2-7; V gene: TRBV6-4; D gene: TRBD2; CDR3 DNA: TGTGCCAGAGCGGGAGGGAAGGTTTACGAGCAGTACTTC; CDR3 protein: CARAGGKVYEQYF
clone size: once; J gene: TRBJ2-2; V gene: TRBV5-1; D gene: -; CDR3 DNA: TGCGCCAGCAGCCGGACGGGAGAAAGTAACGGGGAGCTGTTTTTT; CDR3 protein: CASSRTGESNGELFF
clone size: -; J gene: TRBJ1-1; V gene: TRBV30; D gene: -; CDR3 DNA: TGTGCCTGGAGTATCGGGGGTGAATCCACTGAGGCTTTCTTT; CDR3 protein: CAWSIGGESTEAFF
clone size: -; J gene: TRBJ1-1; V gene: TRBV28; D gene: -; CDR3 DNA: TGTGCCAGCAGCAGGAGCCTGAACACTGAAGCTTTCTTT; CDR3 protein: CASSRSLNTEAFF
clone size: -; J gene: TRBJ1-2; V gene: TRBV10-2; D gene: -; CDR3 DNA: TGCGCCAGCAGTGAGAGAGTGACCCGACGCGGGGCTGGCTACACCTTC; CDR3 protein: CASSERVTRRGAGYTF
clone size: -; J gene: TRBJ2-3; V gene: TRBV27; D gene: -; CDR3 DNA: TGTGCCAGCAGTCCGCCCGAGGTTGGTATCATCACGGCAGATACGCAGTATTTT; CDR3 protein: CASSPPEVGIITADTQYF